A single sample gave rise to the 20 T cell receptor beta chains below, sequenced in a study of T-cell reconstitution after alpha-beta-depleted transplantation in children. As it was prepared, the TCRbeta library received unique molecular identifiers. TCRdb passed the PCR reads through MiXCR, listing each CDR3 protein once. The sample has about 400,000 distinct CDR3 sequences, roughly 20% seen once. The input for sequencing was PBMCs from the stem cell graft donor, taken from the stem cell graft. The receptor source for this set is a human donor who donated a stem cell graft to a child with acute myeloid leukemia.

This clonotype has ten or more counts. The J gene is TRBJ1-6, the V gene TRBV12-3 or TRBV12-4; D uncertain. The CDR3 contains 13 residues. The V and J ends lost 3 bases and 5 bases respectively, with 5 bases between them. The CDR3 coding sequence is TGTGCCAGCAGTTTGGATGATAATTCACCCCTCCACTTT. This encodes CASSLDDNSPLHF.

For this clonotype: A clone one base away is much larger, so this may be a read error. The rearrangement links TRBV24-1 to TRBJ2-1, with D maybe TRBD1 (5 bases). V was cut by 6 bases and J by 8 bases, with 13 bases left in between. The germline gives CDR1 KGHDR, CDR2 SFDVKD. The CDR3 spans 13 residues. The CDR3 bases are TGTGCCACCAGTAATTCAGGGCTCGATGAGCAGTTCTTC. Its translation is CATSNSGLDEQFF.

The CDR3 DNA sequence: TGCAGTGCTGAAAGGTTTGGGGAGGTCTACAATGAGCAGTTCTTC. Protein: CSAERFGEVYNEQFF. The chain couples TRBV20-1 to TRBJ2-1, with TRBD2 as a possible D gene (6 bases). Trimming removed 5 bases at V and 3 bases at J, with 17 bases between. This CDR3 contains 15 residues. Germline V lookup: CDR1 DFQATT, CDR2 SNEGSKA (reference sequence).

The table lists this clonotype with a few counts. This chain links TRBV15 with TRBJ2-1; D ambiguous. Trimming cost V 5 bases and J 6 bases, with 8 bases left between them. This CDR3 is built from 12 residues. Germline V CDR1 and CDR2: LNHNV, YYDKDF (reference sequence). Here the CDR3 reads CATSRTSNEQFF. The CDR3 nucleotides read TGTGCCACCAGCCGGACGAGCAATGAGCAGTTCTTC.

The rearrangement uses TRBV4-3 and TRBJ2-1, with a tentative D call TRBD1 (6 bases). V lost 0 bases, J lost 7 bases, and 22 bases lay in between. Germline CDR1 LGHNA, CDR2 YSLEER. CDR3 length: 18 amino acids. CDR3 coding DNA: TGCGCCAGCAGCCAAGATTATGGGGGCGCGTACAAATTAAATGAGCAGTTCTTC. Protein sequence: CASSQDYGGAYKLNEQFF.

This clonotype was seen ten or more times. This chain uses TRBV6-5 with TRBJ1-3, with no clear D. Trimming shortened V by 0 bases and J by 0 bases, and 9 bases separated the two germline ends. The CDR3 extends over 16 amino acids. The germline V gene has CDR1 MNHEY and CDR2 SVGAGI. The CDR3 DNA reads as TGTGCCAGCAGTTACTCCGCAGGTGCCTCTGGAAACACCATATATTTT. The encoded protein is CASSYSAGASGNTIYF.

This clonotype was seen a handful of times. This chain links TRBV6-1 with TRBJ2-1; D unclear. Germline CDR1 is MNHNS and CDR2 is SASEGT. V dropped 5 bases and J dropped 9 bases, with 14 bases sitting between them. The CDR3 is 13 amino acids. CDR3 sequence: CASSTQSYREQFF. DNA for the CDR3: TGTGCCAGCAGTACACAAAGCTATCGTGAGCAGTTCTTC.

The chain couples TRBV20-1 to TRBJ2-7, with 8 bases that match TRBD2. CDR1 is DFQATT, CDR2 SNEGSKA, per germline (reference sequence). Losses at the gene ends were 1 base for V and 2 bases for J; bases not matched to a gene: 4. The CDR3 covers 14 residues. The DNA of the CDR3 is TGCAGTGCTAGAGGCGGGGGGAGGGCCTACGAGCAGTACTTC. This gives the protein CSARGGGRAYEQYF.

This clonotype came up a few times. The chain carries TRBV5-1 and TRBJ2-7; the match to TRBD1 covers 7 bases. The germline V gene has CDR1 SGHRS and CDR2 YFSETQ. The CDR3 totals 13 residues. V gave up 3 bases and J gave up 6 bases; unmatched junction bases: 6. This CDR3 is CASSYPRDSEQYF. CDR3 in DNA: TGCGCCAGCAGCTACCCCCGGGACAGCGAGCAGTACTTC. The entire variable domain, with the rest obtained from reference TRBV5-1 and TRBJ2-7, is as follows: KAGVTQTPRYLIKTRGQQVTLSCSPISGHRSVSWYQQTPGQGLQFLFEYFSETQRNKGNFPGRFSGRQFSNSRSEMNVSTLELGDSALYLCASSYPRDSEQYFGPGTRLTVT.

The chain has TRBV13 and TRBJ2-1, with D perhaps matching TRBD2 (6 bases). CDR3 size: 15 residues. Trimming pared 5 bases from V and 3 bases from J, leaving 14 bases between. Germline V gene data show CDR1 as PRHDT and CDR2 as FYEKMQ (reference sequence). In DNA form, the CDR3 reads TGTGCCAGCAGCACAGGAGGTAGCGGCTACAATGAGCAGTTCTTC. This sequence encodes CASSTGGSGYNEQFF.

The CDR3 DNA reads as TGTGCCAGCAGTTTAAATCCGGTCAATGAGCAGTTCTTC. Translation: CASSLNPVNEQFF. This chain connects TRBV12-3 or TRBV12-4 to TRBJ2-1, with unresolved D. This CDR3 comprises 13 residues. Trimming removed 2 bases from V and 6 bases from J, with 8 bases in between.

The V and J genes are TRBV11-2 and TRBJ2-7; no reliable D call. The CDR3 totals 13 residues. Germline V CDR1 and CDR2: SGHAT, FQNNGV. V was shortened by 3 bases and J by 5 bases, with 11 bases between the two germline ends. CDR3 sequence: CASSFQKTDEQYF. The CDR3 region has the DNA TGTGCCAGCAGCTTCCAAAAAACAGACGAGCAGTACTTC.

This clonotype was counted between two and nine times. The chain joins TRBV29-1 to TRBJ2-1; D perhaps matches TRBD2 (5 bases). From germline, CDR1 is SQVTM and CDR2 ANQGSEA. Trimming took 4 bases from V and 3 from J, leaving 10 bases between them. The CDR3 has 13 amino acids. The CDR3 DNA reads TGCAGCGTTGGGACTGACCTCTACAATGAGCAGTTCTTC. Translated: CSVGTDLYNEQFF.

This rearrangement joins TRBV7-9 to TRBJ1-2; D possibly corresponds to TRBD1 (6 bases). The V end lost 2 bases, the J end lost 4 bases, and 11 bases lay between the germline ends. The CDR3 contains 14 residues. CDR1 and CDR2 from the germline V gene are SEHNR and FQNEAQ (reference sequence). CDR3 loop: CASSLSQGTYGYTF. The CDR3 DNA follows: TGTGCCAGCAGCTTATCTCAGGGGACCTATGGCTACACCTTC.

This clonotype was seen repeatedly, ten times or more. The chain combines TRBV29-1 with TRBJ2-3, with 9 bases lining up with TRBD1. The V and J ends lost 6 bases and 0 bases, in that order; junction bases with no gene match: 1. Germline assignment: CDR1 SQVTM and CDR2 ANQGSEA. There are 13 residues in the CDR3. The chain's CDR3 is CSVGTGSTDTQYF. CDR3 in DNA: TGCAGCGTGGGGACAGGGAGCACAGATACGCAGTATTTT.

This clonotype was seen a handful of times. The chain recombines TRBV10-3 with TRBJ2-7; D is possibly TRBD1 or TRBD2 (5 bases each). Germline V lookup: CDR1 ENHRY, CDR2 SYGVKD. V was cut by 8 bases and J by 2 bases, with 13 bases left in between. The CDR3 is 13 amino acids. CDR3 protein: CAISPGAAYEQYF. The CDR3 nucleotides are TGTGCCATCTCTCCCGGGGCAGCCTACGAGCAGTACTTC.

This clonotype was detected only a few times. J is TRBJ2-5 and V is TRBV24-1; 10 bases are shared with TRBD1. Germline V gives CDR1 KGHDR, CDR2 SFDVKD. The CDR3 has 14 residues. J gave up 5 bases and V 3 bases, and 2 bases lay outside the gene matches. CDR3: CATSDPGQGETQYF. The CDR3 DNA sequence: TGTGCCACCAGTGATCCGGGACAGGGGGAGACCCAGTACTTC.

The genes are TRBV28 and TRBJ2-2; TRBD2 is a possible D gene (5 bases). CDR1 MDHEN and CDR2 SYDVKM come from the germline V gene. The V end lost 7 bases, the J end lost 0 bases, and 6 bases lay between the germline ends. The CDR3 sequence is 13 residues long. The CDR3 here is CASMGANTGELFF. The CDR3 DNA is TGTGCCAGCATGGGAGCGAACACCGGGGAGCTGTTTTTT.

The chain combines TRBV20-1 with TRBJ2-1, with 10 bases lining up with TRBD2. Germline V gene lookup returns CDR1 DFQATT and CDR2 SNEGSKA (reference sequence). This CDR3 region has 15 residues. V shed 3 bases, J shed 4 bases, and the junction held 6 bases outside the gene matches. Written as DNA, the CDR3 is TGCAGTGCTAGTTCTAGCGGGAGTCTTTACAATGAGCAGTTCTTC. As protein: CSASSSGSLYNEQFF.

This sequence joins TRBV12-3 or TRBV12-4 and TRBJ2-1; TRBD2 matches 10 bases. CDR3 length: 15 residues. Unmatched junction bases numbered 10, after V lost 1 base and J lost 13 bases. The CDR3 reads CASSLGSSGSMGQFF. For the CDR3, the DNA is TGTGCCAGCAGTTTAGGCTCTAGCGGGAGTATGGGACAGTTCTTC.